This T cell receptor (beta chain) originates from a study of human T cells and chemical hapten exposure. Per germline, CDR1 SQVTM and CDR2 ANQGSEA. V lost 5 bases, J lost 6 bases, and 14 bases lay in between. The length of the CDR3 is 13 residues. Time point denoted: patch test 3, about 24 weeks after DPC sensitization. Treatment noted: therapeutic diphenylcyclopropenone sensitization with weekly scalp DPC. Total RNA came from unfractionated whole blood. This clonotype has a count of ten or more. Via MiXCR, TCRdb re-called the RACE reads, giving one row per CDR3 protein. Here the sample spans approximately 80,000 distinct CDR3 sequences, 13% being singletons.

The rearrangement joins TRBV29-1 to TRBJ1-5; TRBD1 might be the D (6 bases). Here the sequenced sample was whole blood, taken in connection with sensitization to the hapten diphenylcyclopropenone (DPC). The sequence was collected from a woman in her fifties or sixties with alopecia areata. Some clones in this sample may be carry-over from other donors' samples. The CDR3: CSVSQGQGQPQHF. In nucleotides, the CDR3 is TGCAGCGTTTCGCAGGGGCAAGGTCAGCCCCAGCATTTT.